The 31 T cell receptor beta chains reported below all come from one sample, sequenced in a study of spatial heterogeneity in lung cancer. Time point: blood at routine non-recurrence follow-up after resection. Unsorted whole RNA of tumor, nontumor lung or frozen PBMC was sequenced. TCRdb used MiXCR to reprocess the 5' RACE reads, holding one entry per CDR3 protein. The data contain around 110,000 distinct CDR3 sequences, 10% to 15% of them singletons. The sequenced sample was PBMCs, obtained at follow-up. The receptor set was obtained from a male donor with early-stage non-small cell lung cancer.

This clonotype has a count of ten or more. This chain uses TRBV5-1 with TRBJ2-7, with 13 bases that match TRBD2. Germline lookup yields CDR1 SGHRS and CDR2 YFSETQ. The CDR3 sequence is 15 residues long. V gave up 4 bases and J gave up 2 bases; unmatched junction bases: 3. The CDR3, as DNA: TGCGCCAGCAGCACGGGACTAGCGGGGACCTACGAGCAGTACTTC. It is translated as CASSTGLAGTYEQYF.

The rearrangement uses TRBV28 and TRBJ1-5; 7 positions match TRBD1. The germline gives CDR1 MDHEN, CDR2 SYDVKM. This CDR3 has 15 amino acids. Germline trimming cut 6 bases from V and 5 bases from J; bases unmatched to any gene: 10. CDR3 residues: CASRTEAGGYQPQHF. The CDR3 DNA is TGTGCCAGCAGGACCGAGGCAGGGGGTTATCAGCCCCAGCATTTT.

This clonotype was seen more than once but under ten times. The chain joins TRBV9 to TRBJ2-3, with 7 bases aligning to TRBD1. Germline V CDR1 and CDR2: SGDLS, YYNGEE. This CDR3 is built from 17 residues. V was pared by 4 bases and J by 0 bases, with 11 bases of the junction left unmatched. The CDR3 coding sequence is TGTGCCAGCAGCTATCCTGAGGGGGCCACTAGCACAGATACGCAGTATTTT. Its translation: CASSYPEGATSTDTQYF.

This chain links TRBV7-9 with TRBJ1-3; 7 bases match TRBD1. Germline V lookup: CDR1 SEHNR, CDR2 FQNEAQ (reference sequence). CDR3 length equals 14 residues. Trimming removed 5 bases from V and 4 bases from J; junction bases left unmatched: 5. For the CDR3, the DNA is TGTGCCAGCAGCGACAGGGAATCCGGAAACACCATATATTTT. It codes for CASSDRESGNTIYF.

This clonotype was observed many times. The chain has TRBV7-6 and TRBJ1-4, with D perhaps TRBD1 (5 bases). Germline V gives CDR1 SGHVS, CDR2 FNYEAQ. Between the trimmed V and J ends, which lost 5 bases and 7 bases, there was a span of 17 bases. CDR3 length: 15 amino acids. The CDR3 nucleotides read TGTGCCAGCAGCACCATGGGGCGATCGGGTGAAAAACTGTTTTTT. Translating it yields CASSTMGRSGEKLFF.

The gene calls are TRBV6-6 and TRBJ1-5; 7 bases map to TRBD1. Germline CDR1 MNHNY, CDR2 SVGAGI (reference sequence). The CDR3 contains 15 residues. The V segment lost 2 bases and the J segment 4 bases; nucleotides outside the gene matches: 5. CDR3 sequence reads: CASSYEGTANQPQHF. CDR3 DNA: TGTGCCAGCAGTTACGAGGGGACAGCAAATCAGCCCCAGCATTTT.

The sample holds a few counts of this clonotype. V is TRBV20-1 and J is TRBJ2-1, with 11 bases lining up with TRBD2. This CDR3 region has 15 residues. Trimming cost V 5 bases and J 6 bases; bases outside gene matches: 9. The germline gives CDR1 DFQATT, CDR2 SNEGSKA (reference sequence). CDR3 nucleotide sequence: TGCAGTGCTCGGCTAGCGGGGGGATCTCGCAATGAGCAGTTCTTC. Its translation is CSARLAGGSRNEQFF.

This clonotype came up a few times. The gene calls are TRBV7-2 and TRBJ1-2; no reliable D call. The CDR3 covers 15 residues. Germline V gene data show CDR1 as SGHTA and CDR2 as FQGNSA. V gave up 7 bases and J gave up 0 bases, with 15 bases separating them. The CDR3 spells CASTSGPTTNYGYTF. The CDR3, as DNA: TGTGCCAGCACCTCCGGACCTACCACTAACTATGGCTACACCTTC.

This clonotype has at least ten counts. In DNA, the CDR3 is TGTGCCAGCAGTTTCCTTGGCAGGGCGACAGATACGCAGTATTTT. Translating gives CASSFLGRATDTQYF. The V gene is TRBV28, the J gene TRBJ2-3; TRBD1 is a possible D gene (5 bases). Trimming pared 3 bases from V and 3 bases from J, leaving 13 bases between. CDR1 is MDHEN, CDR2 SYDVKM, per germline. This CDR3 is 15 amino acids long.

The table lists this clonotype with a few counts. V gene TRBV28 combines with J gene TRBJ2-3, with 7 bases lining up with TRBD2. Trimming took 6 bases from V and 0 from J; bases not matched to a gene: 9. From germline, CDR1 is MDHEN and CDR2 SYDVKM. CDR3 length equals 16 residues. CDR3 residues: CASSTTSATSTDTQYF. The CDR3 DNA reads as TGTGCCAGCAGCACTACTAGCGCAACTAGCACAGATACGCAGTATTTT. The complete variable domain, with remaining parts taken from reference TRBV28 and TRBJ2-3, reads DVKVTQSSRYLVKRTGEKVFLECVQDMDHENMFWYRQDPGLGLRLIYFSYDVKMKEKGDIPEGYSVSREKKERFSLILESASTNQTSMYLCASSTTSATSTDTQYFGPGTRLTVL.

This clonotype was seen repeatedly, ten times or more. The chain links TRBV7-2 to TRBJ2-1, with D hard to call. CDR1 is SGHTA and CDR2 is FQGNSA in the germline V gene. V lost 0 bases and J 9 bases, leaving 9 bases between the germline ends. This CDR3 spans 13 amino acids. The CDR3 region is CASSLAYRREQFF. Written as DNA, the CDR3 is TGTGCCAGCAGCTTAGCCTATCGCCGTGAGCAGTTCTTC.

V usage is TRBV7-9 and J usage is TRBJ1-3; weak D call: TRBD1 (6 bases). Germline CDR1 SEHNR, CDR2 FQNEAQ (reference sequence). V was trimmed by 5 bases and J by 3 bases, leaving 14 bases between them. This CDR3 comprises 15 residues. The CDR3 region is CASSQGGGRGNTIYF. DNA of the CDR3: TGTGCCAGCAGCCAGGGAGGGGGACGTGGAAACACCATATATTTT.

This clonotype was observed at least ten times. DNA for the CDR3: TGTGCCAGCAGCTCACAGGGGGAGACCCAGTACTTC. Translated, it gives CASSSQGETQYF. The rearrangement links TRBV7-2 to TRBJ2-5; TRBD1 aligns across 7 bases. The CDR3 contains 12 residues. With 4 bases clipped from V and 5 bases from J, the junction kept 1 base outside the gene matches. Per germline, CDR1 SGHTA and CDR2 FQGNSA. Complete variable domain (other parts from reference TRBV7-2 and TRBJ2-5): GAGVSQSPSNKVTEKGKDVELRCDPISGHTALYWYRQSLGQGLEFLIYFQGNSAPDKSGLPSDRFSAERTGGSVSTLTIQRTQQEDSAVYLCASSSQGETQYFGPGTRLLVL.

In its sample, this clonotype was seen a few times. CDR3 amino acids: CASSLFGRQGLFSNQPQHF. The DNA for the CDR3 is TGTGCCAGCAGTTTATTTGGCAGGCAGGGATTGTTTAGCAATCAGCCCCAGCATTTT. The chain carries TRBV27 and TRBJ1-5, with D tentatively TRBD1 (5 bases). Per germline, CDR1 MNHEY and CDR2 SMNVEV (reference sequence). The CDR3 extends over 19 amino acids. Trimming stripped 1 base from V and 0 bases from J, with 19 bases between.

The chain combines TRBV9 with TRBJ1-4; the match to TRBD1 covers 9 bases. This CDR3 has 19 residues. Germline CDR1 SGDLS, CDR2 YYNGEE. V trimming: 3 bases; J trimming: 7 bases; junction bases outside the gene matches: 19. CDR3 sequence reads: CASSAQGPYNRGRGEKLFF. CDR3 bases: TGTGCCAGCAGCGCCCAAGGGCCCTACAACAGGGGGCGCGGTGAAAAACTGTTTTTT.

Of note for this clonotype: A read error may account for a junction end that differs from germline. The CDR3 here is CATSRVRDSGANVPTF. As DNA, the CDR3 is TGTGCCACCAGCAGAGTCAGGGACTCTGGGGCCAACGTCCCGACTTTC. The V gene is TRBV15, the J gene TRBJ2-6; the D gene is possibly TRBD2 (6 bases). Looked up from germline, CDR1 is LNHNV and CDR2 is YYDKDF (reference sequence). There are 16 residues in the CDR3.

This clonotype was detected many times. The chain joins TRBV3-1 to TRBJ2-7, with a weak D call TRBD1 (5 bases). This CDR3 contains 12 residues. Trimming shortened V by 2 bases and J by 7 bases, and 9 bases separated the two germline ends. From germline, CDR1 is LGHDT and CDR2 YNNKEL (reference sequence). Here the CDR3 reads CASSQLTEEQYF. CDR3 coding DNA: TGTGCCAGCAGCCAACTGACAGAGGAGCAGTACTTC.

This clonotype has more than one count but fewer than ten. This chain connects TRBV7-2 to TRBJ1-1, with D possibly being TRBD1 (5 bases). CDR3 size: 16 residues. V lost 6 bases and J lost 4, with 21 bases in between. Germline V gives CDR1 SGHTA, CDR2 FQGNSA. CDR3 DNA: TGTGCCAGCAGTCTAATGAGTTTGATGGGGGGCACTGAAGCTTTCTTT. Amino acids: CASSLMSLMGGTEAFF.

The chain employs TRBV7-2 and TRBJ2-1; a weak D match, TRBD2 (5 bases). Germline CDR1 reads SGHTA; CDR2 reads FQGNSA. V gave up 0 bases and J gave up 6 bases, with 18 bases separating them. There are 17 residues in the CDR3. CDR3 residues: CASSLAWTSNVGNEQFF. The CDR3 DNA is TGTGCCAGCAGCTTAGCGTGGACTTCCAACGTTGGCAATGAGCAGTTCTTC.

The J gene is TRBJ2-4, the V gene TRBV28; possible D gene TRBD1, 6 bases. Trimming removed 6 bases at V and 7 bases at J, with 13 bases between. CDR1 is MDHEN and CDR2 is SYDVKM in the germline V gene. CDR3 length: 13 amino acids. DNA of the CDR3: TGTGCCAGCAGGCGGCACAGGGATAACATTCAGTACTTC. It specifies CASRRHRDNIQYF.

This clonotype has at least ten counts. V is TRBV12-3 or TRBV12-4 and J is TRBJ1-2; D possibly corresponds to TRBD1 (5 bases). The CDR3 has 11 residues. The V end was cut by 5 bases, the J end by 8 bases, with 9 bases between. CDR3 DNA sequence: TGTGCCAGCAGTCGTACAGGAGGCTACACCTTC. Translated: CASSRTGGYTF.

CDR3 in amino acids: CASSAQALGETQYF. CDR3 DNA: TGTGCCAGCAGCGCTCAGGCTTTGGGGGAGACCCAGTACTTC. The chain joins TRBV27 to TRBJ2-5, with D unclear. Germline CDR1 and CDR2: MNHEY and SMNVEV (reference sequence). The CDR3 length is 14 residues. The V end lost 6 bases, the J end lost 5 bases, and 16 bases lay between the germline ends.

In regard to this clonotype: A read error may produce the germline difference seen at one junction end. The gene calls are TRBV27 and TRBJ1-2; 7 bases fit TRBD1. CDR1 and CDR2 (germline): MNHEY, SMNVEV (reference sequence). The CDR3 consists of 17 residues. The CDR3 reads CASSLSGTAIIFYGYTF. CDR3 DNA sequence: TGTGCCAGCAGCTTATCCGGGACAGCGATAATATTCTATGGCTACACCTTC.

This chain uses TRBV5-1 with TRBJ2-5; TRBD1 agrees at 7 bases. Germline lookup yields CDR1 SGHRS and CDR2 YFSETQ. V lost 0 bases to trimming and J lost 3 bases; unmatched junction nucleotides: 2. This CDR3 contains 14 residues. DNA for the CDR3: TGCGCCAGCAGCTTGGCACAGGGGAAAGAGACCCAGTACTTC. Residues: CASSLAQGKETQYF.

Only a few counts were recorded for this clonotype. V and J are TRBV12-3 or TRBV12-4 and TRBJ2-3, with TRBD2 matching 11 bases. V lost 6 bases and J lost 0; bases outside the gene matches: 2. The CDR3 contains 15 residues. Written as DNA, the CDR3 is TGTGCCAGCAGGGGACTAGCGGAAAGCACAGATACGCAGTATTTT. This sequence encodes CASRGLAESTDTQYF.

The sample holds a few counts of this clonotype. V is TRBV7-8 and J is TRBJ2-1, with D perhaps given as TRBD1 or TRBD2 (5 bases each). Per germline, CDR1 SGHVS and CDR2 FQNEAQ. There are 14 residues in the CDR3. Trimming removed 6 bases at V and 9 bases at J, with 18 bases between. The CDR3 loop reads CASRYRDPGREQFF. CDR3 sequence (DNA): TGTGCCAGCAGATACCGGGACCCCGGGCGTGAGCAGTTCTTC.

This clonotype was seen more than once but under ten times. V gene TRBV4-2 combines with J gene TRBJ2-1; 7 bases are shared with TRBD2. Trimming cost V 0 bases and J 4 bases; bases outside gene matches: 6. Germline CDR1 and CDR2: LGHNA and YNFKEQ. The CDR3 spans 16 residues. This CDR3 is CASSQEERGTYNEQFF. CDR3 sequence (DNA): TGTGCCAGCAGCCAAGAGGAGCGGGGCACATACAATGAGCAGTTCTTC.

This clonotype was counted between two and nine times. V and J are TRBV27 and TRBJ2-7, with D tentatively TRBD1 or TRBD2 (5 bases each). The germline V and J ends were trimmed by 6 bases and 3 bases, with 12 bases remaining between them. Per the germline V gene, CDR1 is MNHEY and CDR2 is SMNVEV (reference sequence). This CDR3 spans 13 amino acids. The chain's CDR3 is CASRGPRGYEQYF. CDR3 coding DNA: TGTGCCAGCAGGGGGCCCCGGGGCTACGAGCAGTACTTC.

Only a few counts were recorded for this clonotype. The chain employs TRBV5-1 and TRBJ2-7; no clear D gene. With 6 bases removed from V and 5 bases from J, the gap between germline ends came to 18 bases. The CDR3 is made up of 14 amino acids. Germline CDR1 is SGHRS and CDR2 is YFSETQ. The CDR3 spells CASTPFTPKDEQYF. For the CDR3, the DNA is TGCGCCAGCACCCCTTTCACTCCCAAGGACGAGCAGTACTTC. Full variable domain (missing parts from reference TRBV5-1 and TRBJ2-7): KAGVTQTPRYLIKTRGQQVTLSCSPISGHRSVSWYQQTPGQGLQFLFEYFSETQRNKGNFPGRFSGRQFSNSRSEMNVSTLELGDSALYLCASTPFTPKDEQYFGPGTRLTVT.

The chain employs TRBV20-1 and TRBJ1-2, with unresolved D. The CDR3 is made up of 13 amino acids. Per germline, CDR1 DFQATT and CDR2 SNEGSKA (reference sequence). The V gene lost 7 bases and the J gene lost 4 bases, with 16 bases spanning the gap. CDR3 nucleotide sequence: TGCAGTGGGGTTACCCCCGCGGGCTATGGCTACACCTTC. Translating gives CSGVTPAGYGYTF.

This clonotype was seen only once. This chain joins TRBV6-5 and TRBJ2-3; TRBD1 aligns across 9 bases. The trim removed 2 bases at V and 3 bases at J, leaving 3 bases unmatched. The CDR3 totals 15 residues. Germline V CDR1 and CDR2: MNHEY, SVGAGI. The CDR3 loop is CASSYTGGRTDTQYF. The CDR3 DNA follows: TGTGCCAGCAGTTACACAGGGGGCAGGACAGATACGCAGTATTTT.